This T cell receptor (beta chain) stems from a study of shared T cell receptors in the human thymus. Method: immunoSEQ multiplex PCR; TCRdb's copy keeps in-frame clones and lacks some. The table includes approximately 490,000 clones, about 80% detected once. These records were also assigned to another study, of human thymus T cells.

The sequencing sample was made of thymocytes. This TCR was sampled from a boy under two years old with a congenital heart defect.

The CDR3 here is CASSPTSGSNTGELFF. The CDR3 nucleotides are TGTGCCAGCAGCCCAACTAGCGGGTCGAACACCGGGGAGCTGTTTTTT. The chain employs TRBV5-4 and TRBJ2-2; 9 bases are shared with TRBD2. Per germline, CDR1 SGHNT and CDR2 YYREEE (reference sequence). V trimming: 4 bases; J trimming: 0 bases; junction bases outside the gene matches: 4. There are 16 residues in the CDR3.